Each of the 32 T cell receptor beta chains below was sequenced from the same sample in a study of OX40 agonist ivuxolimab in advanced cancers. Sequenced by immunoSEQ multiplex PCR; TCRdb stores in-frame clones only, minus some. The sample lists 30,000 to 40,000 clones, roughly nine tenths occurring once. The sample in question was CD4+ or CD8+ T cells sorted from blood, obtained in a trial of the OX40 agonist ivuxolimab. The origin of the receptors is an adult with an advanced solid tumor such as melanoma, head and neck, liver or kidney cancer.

The CDR3: CASSLVGRGVSGNTEAFF. CDR3 nucleotides: TGTGCCAGCAGTTTAGTGGGCAGGGGGGTCTCAGGAAACACTGAAGCTTTCTTT. V and J are TRBV28 and TRBJ1-1; the match to TRBD1 covers 7 bases. This CDR3 has 18 residues. J gave up 2 bases and V 2 bases, and 14 bases lay outside the gene matches. Per germline, CDR1 MDHEN and CDR2 SYDVKM.

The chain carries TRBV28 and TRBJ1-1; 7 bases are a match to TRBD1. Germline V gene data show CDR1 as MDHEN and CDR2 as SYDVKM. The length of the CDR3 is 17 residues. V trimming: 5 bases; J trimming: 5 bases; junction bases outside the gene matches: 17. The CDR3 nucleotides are TGTGCCAGCAGTACCGTCCGAAAAGGGGGCGCAAATACTGAAGCTTTCTTT. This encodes CASSTVRKGGANTEAFF.

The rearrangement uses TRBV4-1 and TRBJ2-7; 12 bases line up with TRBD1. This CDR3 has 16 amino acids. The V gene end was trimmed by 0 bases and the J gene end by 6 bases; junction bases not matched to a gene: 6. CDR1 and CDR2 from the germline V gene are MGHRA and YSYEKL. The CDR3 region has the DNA TGCGCCAGCAGCCAAGATAGGGGACAGGGGGCATTCGAGCAGTACTTC. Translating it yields CASSQDRGQGAFEQYF.

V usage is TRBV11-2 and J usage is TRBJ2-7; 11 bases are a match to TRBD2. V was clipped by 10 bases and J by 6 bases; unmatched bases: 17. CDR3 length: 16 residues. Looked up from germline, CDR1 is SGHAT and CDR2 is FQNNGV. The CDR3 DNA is TGTGCCACCAGGACGGAACATAGCGGGGGGGCAGGCGAGCAGTACTTC. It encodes CATRTEHSGGAGEQYF. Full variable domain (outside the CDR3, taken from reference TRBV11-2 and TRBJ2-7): EAGVAQSPRYKIIEKRQSVAFWCNPISGHATLYWYQQILGQGPKLLIQFQNNGVVDDSQLPKDRFSAERLKGVDSTLKIQPAKLEDSAVYLCATRTEHSGGAGEQYFGPGTRLTVT.

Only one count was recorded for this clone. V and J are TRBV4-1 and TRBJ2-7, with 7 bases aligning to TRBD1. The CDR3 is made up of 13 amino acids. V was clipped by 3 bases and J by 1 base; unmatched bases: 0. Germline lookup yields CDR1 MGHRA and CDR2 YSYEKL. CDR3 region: CASSQTGSYEQYF. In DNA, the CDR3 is TGCGCCAGCAGCCAGACAGGGTCCTACGAGCAGTACTTC.

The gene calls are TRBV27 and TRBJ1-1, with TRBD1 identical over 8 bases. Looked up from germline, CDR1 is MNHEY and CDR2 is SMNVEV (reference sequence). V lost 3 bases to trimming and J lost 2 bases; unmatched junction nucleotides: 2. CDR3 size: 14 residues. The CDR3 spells CASSFTGGNTEAFF. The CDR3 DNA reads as TGTGCCAGCAGTTTCACAGGGGGAAACACTGAAGCTTTCTTT.

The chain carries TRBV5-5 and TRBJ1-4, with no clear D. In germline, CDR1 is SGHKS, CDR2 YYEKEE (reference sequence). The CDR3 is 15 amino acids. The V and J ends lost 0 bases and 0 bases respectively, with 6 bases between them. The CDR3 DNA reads TGTGCCAGCAGCTTGGATGGTGCAACTAATGAAAAACTGTTTTTT. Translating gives CASSLDGATNEKLFF.

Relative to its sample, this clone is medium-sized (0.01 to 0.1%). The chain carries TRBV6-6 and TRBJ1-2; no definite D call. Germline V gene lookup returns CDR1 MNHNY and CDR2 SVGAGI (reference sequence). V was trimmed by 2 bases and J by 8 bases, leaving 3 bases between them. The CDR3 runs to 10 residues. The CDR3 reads CASSYGGYTF. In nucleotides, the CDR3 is TGTGCCAGCAGTTACGGGGGCTACACCTTC.

The CDR3 protein is CASRTEYRDYNEQFF. For the CDR3, the DNA is TGTGCCAGCAGAACAGAATACAGGGATTACAATGAGCAGTTCTTC. The chain links TRBV28 to TRBJ2-1; D perhaps matches TRBD1 (6 bases). Looked up from germline, CDR1 is MDHEN and CDR2 is SYDVKM. The length of the CDR3 is 15 residues. V was cut by 6 bases and J by 4 bases, with 16 bases left in between.

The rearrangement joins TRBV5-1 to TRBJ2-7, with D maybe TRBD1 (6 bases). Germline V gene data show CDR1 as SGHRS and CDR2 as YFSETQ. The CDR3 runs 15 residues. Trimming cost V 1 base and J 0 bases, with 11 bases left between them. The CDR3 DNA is TGCGCCAGCAGCTTGAGTCAGGGGAACTCCTACGAGCAGTACTTC. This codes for CASSLSQGNSYEQYF.

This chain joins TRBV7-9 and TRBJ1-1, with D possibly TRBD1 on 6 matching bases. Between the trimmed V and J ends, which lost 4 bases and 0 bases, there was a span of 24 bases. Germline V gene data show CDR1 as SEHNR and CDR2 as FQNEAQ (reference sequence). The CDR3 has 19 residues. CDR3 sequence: CASSSPDRITPHLNTEAFF. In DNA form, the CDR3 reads TGTGCCAGCAGCTCCCCCGACAGGATTACCCCCCATCTGAACACTGAAGCTTTCTTT. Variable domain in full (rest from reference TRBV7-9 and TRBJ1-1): DTGVSQNPRHKITKRGQNVTFRCDPISEHNRLYWYRQTLGQGPEFLTYFQNEAQLEKSRLLSDRFSAERPKGSFSTLEIQRTEQGDSAMYLCASSSPDRITPHLNTEAFFGQGTRLTVV.

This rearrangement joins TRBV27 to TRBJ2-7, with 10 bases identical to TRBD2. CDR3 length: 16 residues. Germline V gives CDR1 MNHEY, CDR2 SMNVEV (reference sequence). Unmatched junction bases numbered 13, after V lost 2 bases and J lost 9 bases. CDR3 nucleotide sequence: TGTGCCAGCAGTTTAATTGGAACTAGCGGGGTCTTAGGGCAGTACTTC. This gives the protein CASSLIGTSGVLGQYF.

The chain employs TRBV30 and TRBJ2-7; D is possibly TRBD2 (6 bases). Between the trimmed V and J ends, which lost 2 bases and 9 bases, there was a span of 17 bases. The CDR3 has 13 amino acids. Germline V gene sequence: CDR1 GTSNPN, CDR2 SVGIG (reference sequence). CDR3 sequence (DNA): TGTGCCTGGAGTCCGGGCCCCACCGGGGGGCAGTACTTC. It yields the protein CAWSPGPTGGQYF.

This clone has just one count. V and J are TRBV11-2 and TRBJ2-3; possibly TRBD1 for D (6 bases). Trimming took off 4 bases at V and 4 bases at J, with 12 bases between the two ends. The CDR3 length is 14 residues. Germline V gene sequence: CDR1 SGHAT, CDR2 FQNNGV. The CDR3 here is CASSSRQDPDTQYF. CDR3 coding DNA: TGTGCCAGCAGCTCCCGACAGGACCCAGATACGCAGTATTTT.

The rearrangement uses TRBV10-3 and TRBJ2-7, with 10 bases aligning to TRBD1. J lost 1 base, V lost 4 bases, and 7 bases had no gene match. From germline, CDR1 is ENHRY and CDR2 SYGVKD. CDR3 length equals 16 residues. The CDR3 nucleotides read TGTGCCATCAGTGGATACACGGGACAGGGGTCCTACGAGCAGTACTTC. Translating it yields CAISGYTGQGSYEQYF.

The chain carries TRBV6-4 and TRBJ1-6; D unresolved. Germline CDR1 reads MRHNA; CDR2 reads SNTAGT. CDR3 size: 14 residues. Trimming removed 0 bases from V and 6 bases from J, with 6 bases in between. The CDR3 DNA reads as TGTGCCAGCAGTGACTCCGGCCGTAATTCACCCCTCCACTTT. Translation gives CASSDSGRNSPLHF.

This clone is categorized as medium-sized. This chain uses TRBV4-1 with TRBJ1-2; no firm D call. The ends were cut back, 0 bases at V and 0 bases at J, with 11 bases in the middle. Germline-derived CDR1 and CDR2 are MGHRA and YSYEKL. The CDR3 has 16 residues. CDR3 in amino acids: CASSQEDDGANYGYTF. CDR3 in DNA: TGCGCCAGCAGCCAAGAGGATGACGGGGCTAACTATGGCTACACCTTC.

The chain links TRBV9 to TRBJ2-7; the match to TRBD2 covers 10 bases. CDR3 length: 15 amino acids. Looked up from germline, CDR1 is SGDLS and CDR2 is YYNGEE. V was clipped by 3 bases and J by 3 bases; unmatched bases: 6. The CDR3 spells CASSGQERGGYEQYF. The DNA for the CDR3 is TGTGCCAGCAGCGGCCAAGAGCGGGGGGGCTACGAGCAGTACTTC.

The CDR3 protein is CASSLGGPNTEAFF. The CDR3 DNA is TGTGCCAGCAGTTTAGGGGGGCCGAACACTGAAGCTTTCTTT. This chain connects TRBV27 to TRBJ1-1; tentatively, D is TRBD1 (6 bases). Germline V lookup: CDR1 MNHEY, CDR2 SMNVEV (reference sequence). CDR3 length: 14 amino acids. The V end was cut by 2 bases, the J end by 1 base, with 8 bases between.

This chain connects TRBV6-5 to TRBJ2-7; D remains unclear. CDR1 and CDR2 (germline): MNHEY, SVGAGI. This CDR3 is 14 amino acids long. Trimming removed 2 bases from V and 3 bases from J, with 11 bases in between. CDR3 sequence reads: CASSYEMVDYEQYF. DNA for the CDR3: TGTGCCAGCAGTTACGAAATGGTGGACTACGAGCAGTACTTC.

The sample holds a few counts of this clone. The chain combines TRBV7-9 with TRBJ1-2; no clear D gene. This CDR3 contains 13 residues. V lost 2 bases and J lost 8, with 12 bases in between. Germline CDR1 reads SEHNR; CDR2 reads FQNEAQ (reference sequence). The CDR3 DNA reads TGTGCCAGCAGCTTATCGGATGGAATAGGCTACACCTTC. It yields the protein CASSLSDGIGYTF.

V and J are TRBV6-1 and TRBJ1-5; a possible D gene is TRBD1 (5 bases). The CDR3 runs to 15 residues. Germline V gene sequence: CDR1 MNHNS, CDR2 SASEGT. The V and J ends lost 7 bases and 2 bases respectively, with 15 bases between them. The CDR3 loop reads CASTLGTGGNQPQHF. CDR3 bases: TGTGCCAGCACTTTGGGGACGGGTGGCAATCAGCCCCAGCATTTT.

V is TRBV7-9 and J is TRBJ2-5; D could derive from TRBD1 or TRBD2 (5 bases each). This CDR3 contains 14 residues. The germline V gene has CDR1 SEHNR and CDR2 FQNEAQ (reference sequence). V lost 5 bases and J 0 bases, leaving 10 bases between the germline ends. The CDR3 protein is CASSLLGDQETQYF. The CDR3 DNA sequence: TGTGCCAGCAGCCTCCTGGGGGACCAAGAGACCCAGTACTTC.

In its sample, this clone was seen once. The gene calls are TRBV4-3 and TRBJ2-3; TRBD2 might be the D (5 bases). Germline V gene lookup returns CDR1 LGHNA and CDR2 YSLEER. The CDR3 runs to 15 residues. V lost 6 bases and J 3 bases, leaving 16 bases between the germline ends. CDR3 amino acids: CASSPRWVATDTQYF. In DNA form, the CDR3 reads TGCGCCAGCAGTCCCCGATGGGTAGCGACAGATACGCAGTATTTT.

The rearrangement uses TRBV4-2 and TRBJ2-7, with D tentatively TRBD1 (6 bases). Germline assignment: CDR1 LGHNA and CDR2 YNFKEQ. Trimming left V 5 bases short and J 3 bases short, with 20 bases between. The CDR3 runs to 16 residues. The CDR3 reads CASSTPHRDPNYEQYF. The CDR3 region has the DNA TGTGCCAGCAGCACGCCTCACAGGGACCCTAACTACGAGCAGTACTTC.

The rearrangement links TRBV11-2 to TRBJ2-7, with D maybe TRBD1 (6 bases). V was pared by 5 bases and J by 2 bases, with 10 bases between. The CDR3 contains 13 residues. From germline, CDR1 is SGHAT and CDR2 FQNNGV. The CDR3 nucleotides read TGTGCCAGCAGCCCGGACAGCGCCTACGAGCAGTACTTC. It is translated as CASSPDSAYEQYF.

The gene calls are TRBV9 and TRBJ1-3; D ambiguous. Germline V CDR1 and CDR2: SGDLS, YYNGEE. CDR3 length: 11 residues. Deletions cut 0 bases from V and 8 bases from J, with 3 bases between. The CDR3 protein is CASSVGDTIYF. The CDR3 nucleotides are TGTGCCAGCAGCGTAGGCGACACCATATATTTT.

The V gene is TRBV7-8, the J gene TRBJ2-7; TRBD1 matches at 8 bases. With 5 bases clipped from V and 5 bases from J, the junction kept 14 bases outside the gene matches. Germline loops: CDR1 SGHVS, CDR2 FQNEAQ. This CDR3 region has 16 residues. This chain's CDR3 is CASSPQAVRGQDEQYF. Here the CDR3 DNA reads TGTGCCAGCAGCCCCCAGGCGGTCAGGGGGCAGGACGAGCAGTACTTC.

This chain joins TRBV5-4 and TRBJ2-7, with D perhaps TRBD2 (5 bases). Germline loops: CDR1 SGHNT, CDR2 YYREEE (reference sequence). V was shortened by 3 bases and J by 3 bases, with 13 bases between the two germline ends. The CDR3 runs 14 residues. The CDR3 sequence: CASSSLTTNYEQYF. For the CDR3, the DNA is TGTGCCAGCAGCTCCTTAACGACTAACTACGAGCAGTACTTC.

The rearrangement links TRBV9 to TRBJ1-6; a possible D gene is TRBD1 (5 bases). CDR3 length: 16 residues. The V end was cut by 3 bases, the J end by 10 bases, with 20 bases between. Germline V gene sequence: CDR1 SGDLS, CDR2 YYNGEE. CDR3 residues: CASSAPSEGASSPLHF. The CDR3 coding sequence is TGTGCCAGCAGCGCCCCTTCAGAAGGGGCAAGCTCACCCCTCCACTTT.

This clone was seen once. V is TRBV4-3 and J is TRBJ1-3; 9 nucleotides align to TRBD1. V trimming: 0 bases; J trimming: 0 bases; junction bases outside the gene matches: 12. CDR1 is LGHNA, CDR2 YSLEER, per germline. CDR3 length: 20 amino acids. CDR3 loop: CASSQDWGTGPDLSGNTIYF. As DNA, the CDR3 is TGCGCCAGCAGCCAAGACTGGGGGACAGGGCCTGATCTCTCTGGAAACACCATATATTTT.

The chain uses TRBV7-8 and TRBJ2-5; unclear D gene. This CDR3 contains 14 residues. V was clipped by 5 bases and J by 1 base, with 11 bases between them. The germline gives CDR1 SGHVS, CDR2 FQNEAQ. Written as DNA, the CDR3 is TGTGCCAGCAGCCCCCCACTTAGCCAAGAGACCCAGTACTTC. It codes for CASSPPLSQETQYF.